Following are 11 T cell receptor beta chains from one sample sequenced in a study of blood T cell repertoires in COVID-19. Clones were sequenced by immunoSEQ multiplex PCR, and TCRdb holds only the in-frame ones, with some missing. The table lists some 360,000 clones, roughly 86% of them singletons. The sequenced sample consisted of PBMCs or T cells enriched from blood (not recorded which). The source of these receptors is a woman aged 30 to 39 who had been exposed to COVID-19.

The V and J genes are TRBV6-1 and TRBJ2-7, with TRBD2 matching over 10 bases. Trimming at V came to 0 bases and at J to 3 bases, leaving 2 bases not matched to a gene. This CDR3 is built from 15 residues. The germline V gene has CDR1 MNHNS and CDR2 SASEGT. The CDR3 spells CASSEALAGLYEQYF. The CDR3 DNA reads as TGTGCCAGCAGTGAAGCACTAGCGGGACTCTACGAGCAGTACTTC.

The chain carries TRBV5-1 and TRBJ2-7; TRBD2 matches at 7 bases. The V gene's germline CDR1 is SGHRS and CDR2 YFSETQ. There are 15 residues in the CDR3. V lost 0 bases to trimming and J lost 2 bases; unmatched junction nucleotides: 5. CDR3 bases: TGCGCCAGCAGCTTGGTGCTAGCGGAGACCTACGAGCAGTACTTC. Residues: CASSLVLAETYEQYF.

Here the CDR3 reads CATSRERAGTANTEAFF. In DNA form, the CDR3 reads TGTGCCACCAGCAGAGAGAGGGCAGGGACAGCGAACACTGAAGCTTTCTTT. The chain is built from TRBV15 and TRBJ1-1, with 7 positions matching TRBD1. Per germline, CDR1 LNHNV and CDR2 YYDKDF (reference sequence). The length of the CDR3 is 17 residues. The V gene end was trimmed by 0 bases and the J gene end by 1 base; junction bases not matched to a gene: 8.

The chain has TRBV24-1 and TRBJ1-3, with D perhaps matching TRBD1 (6 bases). CDR1 and CDR2 from the germline V gene are KGHDR and SFDVKD. The CDR3 contains 19 residues. Between the trimmed V and J ends, which lost 8 bases and 0 bases, there was a span of 25 bases. The CDR3 reads CATTLIGGETDLSGNTIYF. CDR3 DNA sequence: TGTGCCACCACCCTCATAGGGGGGGAAACCGACCTCTCTGGAAACACCATATATTTT.

The rearrangement joins TRBV10-3 to TRBJ2-2; unclear D gene. V lost 1 base, J lost 0 bases, and 9 bases lay in between. CDR1 and CDR2 (germline): ENHRY, SYGVKD. This CDR3 is 16 amino acids long. The CDR3 reads CAISELRQTNTGELFF. For the CDR3, the DNA is TGTGCCATCAGTGAGTTGAGGCAAACGAACACCGGGGAGCTGTTTTTT.

The table lists this clone with a few counts. The chain carries TRBV29-1 and TRBJ1-5, with TRBD1 matching 7 bases. The CDR3 loop spans 14 amino acids. Germline V lookup: CDR1 SQVTM, CDR2 ANQGSEA. V shed 7 bases and J 1 base; nucleotides not matched to a gene: 7. DNA of the CDR3: TGCAGCGCCTCGACAGGGATGAGCAATCAGCCCCAGCATTTT. This codes for CSASTGMSNQPQHF.

V and J are TRBV7-9 and TRBJ2-7; TRBD2 matches 7 bases. The trim removed 8 bases at V and 3 bases at J, leaving 13 bases unmatched. Germline V lookup: CDR1 SEHNR, CDR2 FQNEAQ (reference sequence). The CDR3 extends over 15 amino acids. The CDR3 nucleotides read TGTGCCAGCGCTATACGGGGGGACTACCACTACGAGCAGTACTTC. Amino acid sequence: CASAIRGDYHYEQYF.

This clone was counted between two and nine times. The chain links TRBV18 to TRBJ1-4, with 10 bases matching TRBD1. In germline, CDR1 is KGHSH, CDR2 LQKENI. V lost 1 base, J lost 6 bases, and 2 bases stayed unmatched. The CDR3 is 15 amino acids. The CDR3 sequence: CASSPRDRGHEKLFF. In DNA, the CDR3 is TGTGCCAGCTCACCACGGGACAGGGGACATGAAAAACTGTTTTTT.

The CDR3 nucleotides are TGCAGCGTCGCTGCGACAGGCAGCTCTGGAAACACCATATATTTT. As protein: CSVAATGSSGNTIYF. The gene calls are TRBV29-1 and TRBJ1-3; perhaps TRBD1 as D (6 bases). Germline CDR1 and CDR2: SQVTM and ANQGSEA. The CDR3 loop spans 15 amino acids. Trimming cost V 6 bases and J 0 bases, with 15 bases left between them.

This chain uses TRBV5-8 with TRBJ2-7; weak D call: TRBD1 (6 bases). Germline V CDR1 and CDR2: SGHTS, YDEGEE. The CDR3 length is 14 residues. The germline V and J ends were trimmed by 4 bases and 0 bases, with 11 bases remaining between them. CDR3 nucleotides: TGTGCCAGCAGCATGGACAGAAACTCCTACGAGCAGTACTTC. Translated, it gives CASSMDRNSYEQYF.

The V gene is TRBV27, the J gene TRBJ2-2; no firm D call. Germline CDR1 is MNHEY and CDR2 is SMNVEV (reference sequence). V gave up 3 bases and J gave up 5 bases, with 10 bases separating them. The CDR3 is 14 residues long. DNA of the CDR3: TGTGCCAGCAGTTTCTCTGGGCTTACCGGGGAGCTGTTTTTT. Its translation is CASSFSGLTGELFF.